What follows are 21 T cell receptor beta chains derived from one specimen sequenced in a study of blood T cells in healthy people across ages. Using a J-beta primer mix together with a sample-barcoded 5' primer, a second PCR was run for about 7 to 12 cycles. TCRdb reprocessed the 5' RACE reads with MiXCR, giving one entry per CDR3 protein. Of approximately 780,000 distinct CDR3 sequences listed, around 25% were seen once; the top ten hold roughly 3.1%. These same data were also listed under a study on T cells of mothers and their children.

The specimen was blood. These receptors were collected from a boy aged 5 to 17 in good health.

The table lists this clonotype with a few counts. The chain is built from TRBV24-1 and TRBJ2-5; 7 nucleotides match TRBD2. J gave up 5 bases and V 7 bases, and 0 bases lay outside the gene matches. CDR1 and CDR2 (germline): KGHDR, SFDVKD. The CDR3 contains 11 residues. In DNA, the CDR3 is TGTGCCACCAGGCGGGGGGAGACCCAGTACTTC. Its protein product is CATRRGETQYF.

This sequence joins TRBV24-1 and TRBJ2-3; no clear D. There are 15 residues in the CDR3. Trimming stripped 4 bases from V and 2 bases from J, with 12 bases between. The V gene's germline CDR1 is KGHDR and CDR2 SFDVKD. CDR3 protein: CATSDPSPATDTQYF. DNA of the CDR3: TGTGCCACCAGTGACCCCTCACCGGCCACAGATACGCAGTATTTT.

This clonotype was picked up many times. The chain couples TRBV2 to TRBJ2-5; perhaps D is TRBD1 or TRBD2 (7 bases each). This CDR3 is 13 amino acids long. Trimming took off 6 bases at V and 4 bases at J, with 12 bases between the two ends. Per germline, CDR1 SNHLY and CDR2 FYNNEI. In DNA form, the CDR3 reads TGTGCCAGCAGGGGAGGGGGCGGAGAGACCCAGTACTTC. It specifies CASRGGGGETQYF.

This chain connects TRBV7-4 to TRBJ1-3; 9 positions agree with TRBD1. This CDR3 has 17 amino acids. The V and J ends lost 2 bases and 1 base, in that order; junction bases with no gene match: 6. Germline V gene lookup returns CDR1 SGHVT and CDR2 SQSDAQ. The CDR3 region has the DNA TGTGCCAGCAGCTTATATATACAGGGGGCTTCTGGAAACACCATATATTTT. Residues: CASSLYIQGASGNTIYF. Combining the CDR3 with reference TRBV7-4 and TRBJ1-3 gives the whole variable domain GAGVSQSPRYKVAKRGRDVALRCDSISGHVTLYWYRQTLGQGSEVLTYSQSDAQRDKSGRPSGRFSAERPERSVSTLKIQRTEQGDSAVYLCASSLYIQGASGNTIYFGEGSWLTVV.

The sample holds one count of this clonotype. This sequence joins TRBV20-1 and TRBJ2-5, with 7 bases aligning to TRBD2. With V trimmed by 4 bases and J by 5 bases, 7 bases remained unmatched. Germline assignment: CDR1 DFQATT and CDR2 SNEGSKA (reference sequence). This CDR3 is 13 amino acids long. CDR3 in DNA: TGCAGTGCTATGAGCGGGGAGGCGGAGACCCAGTACTTC. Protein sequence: CSAMSGEAETQYF.

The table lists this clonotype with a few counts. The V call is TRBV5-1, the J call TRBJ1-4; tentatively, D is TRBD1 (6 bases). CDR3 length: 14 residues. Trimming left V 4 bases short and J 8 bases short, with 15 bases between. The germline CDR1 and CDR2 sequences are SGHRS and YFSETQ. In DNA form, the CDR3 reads TGCGCCAGCAGCCCAGGGGACAAAGGGGAAAAACTGTTTTTT. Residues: CASSPGDKGEKLFF.

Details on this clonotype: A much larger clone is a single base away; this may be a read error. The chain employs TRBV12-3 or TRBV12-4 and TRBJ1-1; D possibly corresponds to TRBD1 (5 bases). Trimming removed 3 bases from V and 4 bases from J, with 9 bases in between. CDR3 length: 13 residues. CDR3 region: CASSFQGLTEAFF. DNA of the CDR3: TGTGCCAGCAGTTTTCAGGGTCTCACTGAAGCTTTCTTT.

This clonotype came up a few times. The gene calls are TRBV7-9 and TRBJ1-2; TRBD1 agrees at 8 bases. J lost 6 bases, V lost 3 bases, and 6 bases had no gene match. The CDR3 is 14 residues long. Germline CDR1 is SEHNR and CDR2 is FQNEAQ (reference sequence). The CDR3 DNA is TGTGCCAGCAGCTTCCAGACAGGGGCAGATGGCTACACCTTC. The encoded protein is CASSFQTGADGYTF.

The CDR3 region is CASSQDFLPSVLHEQYF. The CDR3 region has the DNA TGTGCCAGCAGCCAAGATTTTTTGCCTAGCGTTCTCCACGAGCAGTACTTC. The V call is TRBV4-2, the J call TRBJ2-5; D may be TRBD2 (6 bases). The J call may be in error: the DNA end matches TRBJ2-7 better. The CDR3 has 17 amino acids. Germline V gene sequence: CDR1 LGHNA, CDR2 YNFKEQ.

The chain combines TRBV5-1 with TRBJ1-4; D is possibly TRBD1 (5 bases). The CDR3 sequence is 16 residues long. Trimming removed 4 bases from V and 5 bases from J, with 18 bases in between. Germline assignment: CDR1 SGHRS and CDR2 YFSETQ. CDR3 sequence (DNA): TGCGCCAGCAGCCTTCGGGACCCCTCGAAGAATGAAAAACTGTTTTTT. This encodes CASSLRDPSKNEKLFF.

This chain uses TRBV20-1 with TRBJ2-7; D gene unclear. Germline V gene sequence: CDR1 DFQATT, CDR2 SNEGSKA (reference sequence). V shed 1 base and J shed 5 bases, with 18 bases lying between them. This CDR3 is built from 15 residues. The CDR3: CSARVSPEVYDEQYF. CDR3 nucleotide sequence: TGCAGTGCTAGAGTAAGTCCGGAAGTGTATGACGAGCAGTACTTC.

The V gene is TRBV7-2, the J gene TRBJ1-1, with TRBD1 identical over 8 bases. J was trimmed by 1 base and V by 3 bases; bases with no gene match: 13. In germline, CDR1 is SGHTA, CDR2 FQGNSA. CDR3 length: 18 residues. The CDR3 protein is CASSFDIVPGGRNTEAFF. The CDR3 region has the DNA TGTGCCAGCAGCTTTGATATCGTTCCAGGGGGCCGGAACACTGAAGCTTTCTTT.

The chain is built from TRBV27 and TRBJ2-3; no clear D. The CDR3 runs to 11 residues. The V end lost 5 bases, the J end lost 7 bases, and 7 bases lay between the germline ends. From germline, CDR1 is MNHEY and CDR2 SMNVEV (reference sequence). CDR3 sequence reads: CASSAAYTQYF. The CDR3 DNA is TGTGCCAGCAGTGCCGCGTATACGCAGTATTTT.

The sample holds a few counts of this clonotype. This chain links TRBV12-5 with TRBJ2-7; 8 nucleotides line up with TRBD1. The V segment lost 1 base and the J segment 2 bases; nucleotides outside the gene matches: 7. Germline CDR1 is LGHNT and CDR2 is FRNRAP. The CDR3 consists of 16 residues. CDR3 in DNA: TGTGCTAGTGGTTTGGGACTTGGACAGGGCGCCTACGAGCAGTACTTC. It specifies CASGLGLGQGAYEQYF. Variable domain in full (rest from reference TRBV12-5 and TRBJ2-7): DARVTQTPRHKVTEMGQEVTMRCQPILGHNTVFWYRQTMMQGLELLAYFRNRAPLDDSGMPKDRFSAEMPDATLATLKIQPSEPRDSAVYFCASGLGLGQGAYEQYFGPGTRLTVT.

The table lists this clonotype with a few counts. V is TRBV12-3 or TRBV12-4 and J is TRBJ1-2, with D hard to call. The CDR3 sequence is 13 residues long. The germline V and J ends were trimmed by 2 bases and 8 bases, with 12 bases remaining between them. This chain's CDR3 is CASSLLEFSGYTF. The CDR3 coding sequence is TGTGCCAGCAGTTTACTGGAGTTTAGCGGCTACACCTTC.

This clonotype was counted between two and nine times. The CDR3 DNA sequence: TGCAGTGCTAGAACCGGGACAGGGCCCGGCTACACCTTC. Protein product: CSARTGTGPGYTF. The chain carries TRBV20-1 and TRBJ1-2; 9 bases fit TRBD1. Germline V gene lookup returns CDR1 DFQATT and CDR2 SNEGSKA (reference sequence). The CDR3 length is 13 residues. The V and J ends lost 2 bases and 8 bases, in that order; junction bases with no gene match: 6.

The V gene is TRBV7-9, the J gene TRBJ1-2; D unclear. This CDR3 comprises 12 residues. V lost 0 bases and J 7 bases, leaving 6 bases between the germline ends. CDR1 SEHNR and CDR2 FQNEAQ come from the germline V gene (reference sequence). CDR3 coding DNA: TGTGCCAGCAGCTTAGCTGAAGCTGGCTACACCTTC. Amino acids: CASSLAEAGYTF. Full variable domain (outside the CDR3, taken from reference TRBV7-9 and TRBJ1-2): DTGVSQNPRHKITKRGQNVTFRCDPISEHNRLYWYRQTLGQGPEFLTYFQNEAQLEKSRLLSDRFSAERPKGSFSTLEIQRTEQGDSAMYLCASSLAEAGYTFGSGTRLTVV.

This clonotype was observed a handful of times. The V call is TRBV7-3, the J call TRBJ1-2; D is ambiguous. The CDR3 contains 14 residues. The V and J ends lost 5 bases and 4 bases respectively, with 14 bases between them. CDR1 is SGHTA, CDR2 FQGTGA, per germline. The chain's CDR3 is CASSPDRVGYGYTF. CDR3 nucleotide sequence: TGTGCCAGCAGCCCAGACCGGGTCGGCTATGGCTACACCTTC.

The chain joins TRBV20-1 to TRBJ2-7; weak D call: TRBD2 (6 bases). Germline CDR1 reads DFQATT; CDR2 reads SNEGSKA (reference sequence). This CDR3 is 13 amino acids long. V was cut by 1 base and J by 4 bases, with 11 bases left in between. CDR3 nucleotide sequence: TGCAGTGCTAGAGGGGGACTGAAGTACGAGCAGTACTTC. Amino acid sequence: CSARGGLKYEQYF.

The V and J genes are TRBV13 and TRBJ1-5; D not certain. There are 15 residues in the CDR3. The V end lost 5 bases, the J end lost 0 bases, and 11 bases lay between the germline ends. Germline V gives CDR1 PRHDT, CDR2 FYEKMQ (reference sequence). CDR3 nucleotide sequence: TGTGCCAGCAGCCAGGACGGATGTAGCAATCAGCCCCAGCATTTT. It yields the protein CASSQDGCSNQPQHF.

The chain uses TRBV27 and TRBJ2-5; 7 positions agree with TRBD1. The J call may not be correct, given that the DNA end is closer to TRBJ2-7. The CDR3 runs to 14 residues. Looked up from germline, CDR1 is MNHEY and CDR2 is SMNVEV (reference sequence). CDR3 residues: CASRLAGGDYEQYF. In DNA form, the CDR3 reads TGTGCCAGCAGACTTGCAGGGGGAGATTACGAGCAGTACTTC.